These 17 T cell receptor beta chains were all obtained from the same sample, sequenced in a study of T cell repertoires in cytomegalovirus infection. TCRdb itself ran the reads through MiXCR, one entry per CDR3 protein. The sample gives roughly 120,000 distinct CDR3 sequences, over 25% of which show up once; around two fifths is in the top ten. No antigen has been identified for these receptors. This specimen consisted of CD8+ T cells from cultured PBMCs, obtained from culture after CMV antigen stimulation. The source of these receptors is a human donor in good health (CMV status not recorded). Some clones in this sample may be carry-over from other donors' samples.

V usage is TRBV7-6 and J usage is TRBJ2-7; the D gene could be TRBD1 or TRBD2 (6 bases each). The CDR3 is 13 residues long. Germline lookup yields CDR1 SGHVS and CDR2 FNYEAQ. Trimming took 11 bases from V and 4 from J, leaving 18 bases between them. The CDR3 sequence: CAVGGPGAYEQYF. CDR3 DNA sequence: TGTGCCGTCGGGGGTCCGGGGGCTTACGAGCAGTACTTC.

V gene TRBV13 combines with J gene TRBJ1-2; 10 bases fit TRBD1. Per the germline V gene, CDR1 is PRHDT and CDR2 is FYEKMQ (reference sequence). This CDR3 region has 14 residues. With V trimmed by 5 bases and J by 6 bases, 6 bases remained unmatched. Written as DNA, the CDR3 is TGTGCCAGCAGCGGGGGGACAGGGGCCGATGGCTACACCTTC. It yields the protein CASSGGTGADGYTF.

Comment on this clonotype: Given a much more abundant clone one base away, this may be a read error. The V gene is TRBV7-8, the J gene TRBJ1-1, with D unresolved. The CDR3 extends over 14 amino acids. V was cut by 1 base and J by 4 bases, with 10 bases left in between. Germline values: CDR1 SGHVS, CDR2 FQNEAQ. The CDR3 loop is CASSLDPQPTEAFF. As DNA, the CDR3 is TGTGCCAGCAGCTTAGATCCCCAACCCACTGAAGCTTTCTTT.

This clonotype has just a few counts. Here the CDR3 DNA reads TGTGCCATCAGTGAGTCTTCCGGGACAGGGGGCTACGAGCAGTACTTC. This gives the protein CAISESSGTGGYEQYF. The V gene is TRBV10-3, the J gene TRBJ2-7; TRBD1 agrees at 11 bases. The V segment lost 0 bases and the J segment 3 bases; nucleotides outside the gene matches: 4. The CDR3 is 16 amino acids. From germline, CDR1 is ENHRY and CDR2 SYGVKD.

The V and J genes are TRBV12-3 or TRBV12-4 and TRBJ2-2; no definite D call. V was clipped by 5 bases and J by 4 bases, with 14 bases between them. The CDR3 contains 15 residues. The CDR3 nucleotides are TGTGCCAGCAGTCCCTCAGGAACAGCCACCGGGGAGCTGTTTTTT. Amino acids: CASSPSGTATGELFF.

This clonotype has a handful of counts. The chain combines TRBV2 with TRBJ2-1; the D gene is possibly TRBD1 (6 bases). This CDR3 spans 13 amino acids. The ends were cut back, 5 bases at V and 6 bases at J, with 11 bases in the middle. Per germline, CDR1 SNHLY and CDR2 FYNNEI. CDR3 sequence (DNA): TGTGCCAGCAGTTACAGGGCGTCCAATGAGCAGTTCTTC. Translation: CASSYRASNEQFF.

The CDR3 nucleotides read TGTGCCAGCAGTTACTCGTGGACTAGCGGGGGCCCGTCCCAAGAGACCCAGTACTTC. Translated: CASSYSWTSGGPSQETQYF. The V gene is TRBV6-6, the J gene TRBJ2-5; 13 bases line up with TRBD2. CDR3 size: 19 residues. Germline values: CDR1 MNHNY, CDR2 SVGAGI (reference sequence). Unmatched junction bases numbered 8, after V lost 0 bases and J lost 1 base.

This clonotype was picked up many times. The rearrangement joins TRBV12-3 or TRBV12-4 to TRBJ2-3, with a weak D call TRBD2 (5 bases). Trimming pared 6 bases from V and 4 bases from J, leaving 14 bases between. The length of the CDR3 is 14 residues. In DNA, the CDR3 is TGTGCCAGCAGCCTAGCTTCTGGGGCAGATACGCAGTATTTT. It encodes CASSLASGADTQYF.

V gene TRBV6-2 or TRBV6-3 combines with J gene TRBJ2-7; either TRBD1 or TRBD2 may fit D (6 bases each). This CDR3 has 14 amino acids. In germline, CDR1 is MNHEY, CDR2 SVGEGT. Trimming took 2 bases from V and 4 from J, leaving 12 bases between them. In nucleotides, the CDR3 is TGTGCCAGCAGTTACGAGGGGGGAAGTTACGAGCAGTACTTC. Protein: CASSYEGGSYEQYF.

The table lists this clonotype with many counts. This chain connects TRBV12-3 or TRBV12-4 to TRBJ1-1; no reliable D call. The CDR3 contains 15 residues. V was trimmed by 2 bases and J by 0 bases, leaving 10 bases between them. The CDR3 loop is CASSLMSRLNTEAFF. The CDR3 region has the DNA TGTGCCAGCAGTTTAATGTCCCGGCTGAACACTGAAGCTTTCTTT.

This sequence joins TRBV6-2 or TRBV6-3 and TRBJ2-3, with a tentative D call TRBD1 (5 bases). Germline V lookup: CDR1 MNHEY, CDR2 SVGEGT. Deletions cut 10 bases from V and 2 bases from J, with 19 bases between. This CDR3 is 15 amino acids long. DNA for the CDR3: TGTGCCACCGAGACCGTAGACAGCTCCACAGATACGCAGTATTTT. Translated: CATETVDSSTDTQYF.

The chain recombines TRBV12-3 or TRBV12-4 with TRBJ1-5; D uncertain. V lost 1 base, J lost 0 bases, and 10 bases lay in between. The CDR3 runs to 16 residues. The CDR3: CASSLVYGDSNQPQHF. For the CDR3, the DNA is TGTGCCAGCAGTTTAGTTTATGGTGATAGCAATCAGCCCCAGCATTTT.

This clonotype was seen a few times. The rearrangement links TRBV6-5 to TRBJ1-2; no firm D call. Germline CDR1 MNHEY, CDR2 SVGAGI. The CDR3 runs to 15 residues. The V gene lost 5 bases and the J gene lost 6 bases, with 19 bases spanning the gap. The CDR3: CASSTEEGVLDGYTF. CDR3 nucleotide sequence: TGTGCCAGCAGTACTGAAGAGGGTGTGTTGGATGGCTACACCTTC.

This clonotype was found a few times. The V and J genes are TRBV19 and TRBJ2-7, with TRBD1 as a possible D gene (7 bases). This CDR3 comprises 20 residues. Between the trimmed V and J ends, which lost 3 bases and 2 bases, there was a span of 29 bases. CDR1 is LNHDA, CDR2 SQIVND, per germline (reference sequence). Here the CDR3 reads CASSISWGQGGFGTPYEQYF. The DNA for the CDR3 is TGTGCCAGTAGTATTTCGTGGGGGCAGGGGGGTTTCGGTACCCCCTACGAGCAGTACTTC.

The J gene is TRBJ2-1, the V gene TRBV7-9, with D unclear. The V end was cut by 2 bases, the J end by 6 bases, with 11 bases between. The CDR3 spans 14 residues. Germline V gene lookup returns CDR1 SEHNR and CDR2 FQNEAQ (reference sequence). In DNA form, the CDR3 reads TGTGCCAGCAGCTTACGCCCGGATTCCAATGAGCAGTTCTTC. This translates into CASSLRPDSNEQFF.

Worth noting for this clonotype: The junction departs from the called germline gene at one end, perhaps through a read error. The V gene is TRBV4-1, the J gene TRBJ1-4; 7 nucleotides line up with TRBD1. CDR3 size: 15 residues. Germline CDR1 MGHRA, CDR2 YSYEKL. CDR3 bases: TGCGCCAGCAGCTTCCGGACAGGAACTAATGACAAACAGTTTTTT. It is translated as CASSFRTGTNDKQFF.

This clonotype was counted many times. The gene calls are TRBV12-3 or TRBV12-4 and TRBJ1-4; D call uncertain. The CDR3 runs 15 residues. V lost 5 bases to trimming and J lost 8 bases, with 18 bases between them. The CDR3 is CASSRGSGWGEKLFF. The CDR3 DNA is TGTGCCAGCAGTCGGGGTTCGGGGTGGGGAGAAAAACTGTTTTTT.